Listed below are T cell receptor beta chains from one sample, sequenced in a study of blood T cell repertoires in COVID-19. Produced via immunoSEQ multiplex PCR; TCRdb's table is partial and in-frame only. Among approximately 90,000 clones, roughly 70% were seen once, and the ten largest hold 13% to 15%. The sample comprised peripheral blood. These TCRs come from a woman of 80 years or more with acute or convalescent COVID-19. CDR3s include the opening cysteine and the closing phenylalanine or tryptophan. Fields, in order: V gene, J gene, clone size, D gene, CDR3 DNA, CDR3 protein. A D gene is named only where the DNA matches it firmly. A row's size may be missing; if present it is once, few, many or a size class.

V: TRBV28
J: TRBJ1-5
size: .
D: TRBD1
DNA: TGTGCCAGCACTTTGACAGGGGGGGAGCCCCAGCATTTT
CDR3: CASTLTGGEPQHF

V: TRBV7-3
J: TRBJ1-1
size: .
D: TRBD1
DNA: TGTGCCAGCAGGTCGGGACAGTGGGGCACTGAAGCTTTCTTT
CDR3: CASRSGQWGTEAFF

V: TRBV19
J: TRBJ1-1
size: .
D: .
DNA: TGTGCCAGTAGTATAAGGACAGCGAACACTGAAGCTTTCTTT
CDR3: CASSIRTANTEAFF

V: TRBV18
J: TRBJ2-5
size: .
D: TRBD2
DNA: TGTGCCAGCTCACAAAGAGCGGGGGGTGGCCAAGAGACCCAGTACTTC
CDR3: CASSQRAGGGQETQYF

V: TRBV28
J: TRBJ1-6
size: .
D: TRBD1
DNA: TGTGCCAGCAGTCCGCCCGGACAGGTTAATTCACCCCTCCACTTT
CDR3: CASSPPGQVNSPLHF

V: TRBV5-4
J: TRBJ1-2
size: once
D: .
DNA: TGTGCCAGCAGCCCGCGGACAGACTATGGCTACACCTTC
CDR3: CASSPRTDYGYTF

V: TRBV5-1
J: TRBJ2-5
size: .
D: TRBD2
DNA: TGCGCCAGCAGCTTGGGACTAGCGGGGGGCCAAGAGACCCAGTACTTC
CDR3: CASSLGLAGGQETQYF

V: TRBV28
J: TRBJ1-1
size: few
D: .
DNA: TGTGCCGGGTCTCAGGGGAAGACTGAAGCTTTCTTT
CDR3: CAGSQGKTEAFF

V: TRBV7-2
J: TRBJ1-5
size: .
D: .
DNA: TGTGCCAGCAGCCAAGTCTCAGGGATTGCGAATCAGCCCCAGCATTTT
CDR3: CASSQVSGIANQPQHF

V: TRBV7-2
J: TRBJ2-3
size: .
D: .
DNA: TGTGCCAGCAGCCAGGGCGGGCGGGGAGATACGCAGTATTTT
CDR3: CASSQGGRGDTQYF

V: TRBV9
J: TRBJ2-3
size: .
D: TRBD2
DNA: TGTGCCAGCAGCACGGGACTAGCGGGGAACACAGATACGCAGTATTTT
CDR3: CASSTGLAGNTDTQYF

V: TRBV28
J: TRBJ1-2
size: .
D: TRBD1
DNA: TGTGCCAGCAGTTTAAACTCCGGGACAGGGAGGAATGGCTACACCTTC
CDR3: CASSLNSGTGRNGYTF

V: TRBV5-1
J: TRBJ2-7
size: .
D: .
DNA: TGCGCCAGCAGCTTAAAATCGACTCAACCACCCTCCTACGAGCAGTACTTC
CDR3: CASSLKSTQPPSYEQYF

V: TRBV2
J: TRBJ1-5
size: .
D: TRBD1
DNA: TGTGCCAGCAGTTATGGAGGACAGGGCAATCAGCCCCAGCATTTT
CDR3: CASSYGGQGNQPQHF

V: TRBV2
J: TRBJ2-7
size: .
D: .
DNA: TGTGCCGGCGGAGTCCGCTTCTACGAGCAGTACTTC
CDR3: CAGGVRFYEQYF

V: TRBV5-1
J: TRBJ2-3
size: .
D: TRBD2
DNA: TGCGCCAGCAGCCCAGAGATAGCGGGAGGCACAGATACGCAGTATTTT
CDR3: CASSPEIAGGTDTQYF

V: TRBV7-9
J: TRBJ1-1
size: .
D: TRBD1
DNA: TGTGCCAGCAGCTCCAGACAGGGGGGGAACACTGAAGCTTTCTTT
CDR3: CASSSRQGGNTEAFF

V: TRBV2
J: TRBJ1-1
size: few
D: .
DNA: TGTGCCACAGCGGGCAGCACTGAAGCTTTCTTT
CDR3: CATAGSTEAFF

V: TRBV23-1
J: TRBJ1-1
size: few
D: .
DNA: TGCGCCAGCAGAAAACAGGGTTGCACTGAAGCTTTCTTT
CDR3: CASRKQGCTEAFF

V: TRBV2
J: TRBJ1-6
size: few
D: .
DNA: TGTGCCAGCAGGGAGGGGAGAAATTCACCCCTCCACTTT
CDR3: CASREGRNSPLHF

V: TRBV6-2/TRBV6-3
J: TRBJ1-2
size: .
D: .
DNA: TGTGCCAGCAGCCCTCAGGGGCTCTATGGCTACACCTTC
CDR3: CASSPQGLYGYTF

V: TRBV28
J: TRBJ1-1
size: .
D: .
DNA: TGTGCCAGCAGTTCGAGGACTGAAGCTTTCTTT
CDR3: CASSSRTEAFF

V: TRBV5-6
J: TRBJ1-2
size: .
D: TRBD1
DNA: TGTGCCAGCAGCAAGGGACAGCTCTATGGCTACACCTTC
CDR3: CASSKGQLYGYTF

V: TRBV5-8
J: TRBJ1-3
size: .
D: TRBD1
DNA: TGTGCCAGCCGGCTTAAGGGACAGCTCTCTGGAAACACCATATATTTT
CDR3: CASRLKGQLSGNTIYF

V: TRBV9
J: TRBJ2-2
size: .
D: .
DNA: TGTGCCAGCAGCGTAGGCACAGGGAACACCGGGGAGCTGTTTTTT
CDR3: CASSVGTGNTGELFF

V: TRBV6-6
J: TRBJ2-6
size: .
D: .
DNA: TGTGCCAGCAGCGACAGCGTCTCTGGGGCCAACGTCCTGACTTTC
CDR3: CASSDSVSGANVLTF

V: TRBV10-3
J: TRBJ1-1
size: once
D: TRBD1
DNA: TGTGCCATCAGTCCGGGACAGGGTAACACTGAAGCTTTCTTT
CDR3: CAISPGQGNTEAFF

V: TRBV11-2
J: TRBJ1-1
size: few
D: .
DNA: TGTGCCAGCAGTACAACAGTGAACACTGAAGCTTTCTTT
CDR3: CASSTTVNTEAFF

V: TRBV6-5
J: TRBJ1-6
size: .
D: TRBD1
DNA: TGTGCCAGCAGTTACTCGGGACAGAGATATTCACCCCTCCACTTT
CDR3: CASSYSGQRYSPLHF

V: TRBV4-2
J: TRBJ2-3
size: .
D: .
DNA: TGTGCCAGCTCGGGGGACGGGGATACGCAGTATTTT
CDR3: CASSGDGDTQYF

V: TRBV2
J: TRBJ1-1
size: .
D: TRBD1
DNA: TGTGCCACCACGGTTCGACAGGGGATGGAGAACACTGAAGCTTTCTTT
CDR3: CATTVRQGMENTEAFF

V: TRBV7-2
J: TRBJ2-3
size: few
D: .
DNA: TGTGCCAGCAGCTCTAGAACGGGTGATACGCAGTATTTT
CDR3: CASSSRTGDTQYF

V: TRBV1
J: TRBJ1-2
size: .
D: .
DNA: TGCACCAGCAGCCAAGTGGAAAGAGAGACAGGGGGCGCGGCTAACTATGGCTACACCTTC
CDR3: CTSSQVERETGGAANYGYTF

V: TRBV7-9
J: TRBJ2-7
size: many
D: TRBD2
DNA: TGTGCCAGCAGCTCGACTAGCGGAGAGCAGTACTTC
CDR3: CASSSTSGEQYF

V: TRBV7-2
J: TRBJ1-2
size: few
D: .
DNA: TGTGCCAGCAGCTTACAGGGGTATCGGGGCTACACCTTC
CDR3: CASSLQGYRGYTF

V: TRBV6-2/TRBV6-3
J: TRBJ1-6
size: .
D: .
DNA: TGTGCCAGCAGTTACCGGGACATTAATTCACCCCTCCACTTT
CDR3: CASSYRDINSPLHF

V: TRBV2
J: TRBJ2-5
size: once
D: .
DNA: TGTGCCAGCCAGGCCCGGGAAGTGGAGACCCAGTACTTC
CDR3: CASQAREVETQYF

V: TRBV3-1/TRBV3-2
J: TRBJ1-1
size: .
D: .
DNA: TGTGCCAGCAGCCAAATGGGCATGAACACTGAAGCTTTCTTT
CDR3: CASSQMGMNTEAFF

V: TRBV4-1
J: TRBJ2-1
size: .
D: TRBD2
DNA: TGCGCCAGCAGCCAAAGAATCCCGGGACTAGGCCTGGGGGAGCAGTTCTTC
CDR3: CASSQRIPGLGLGEQFF

V: TRBV4-3
J: TRBJ2-1
size: once
D: TRBD1
DNA: TGCGCCAGCAGTCCCGGACAGGGGGTTGGTGAGCAGTTCTTC
CDR3: CASSPGQGVGEQFF

V: TRBV7-3
J: TRBJ2-5
size: .
D: .
DNA: TGTGCCAGCGCCCGAGGGAGCGGGGAGACCCAGTACTTC
CDR3: CASARGSGETQYF

V: TRBV5-1
J: TRBJ2-7
size: .
D: TRBD2
DNA: TGCGCCAGCAGCTTAGGGGAGGGCGGGAACGAGCAGTACTTC
CDR3: CASSLGEGGNEQYF

V: TRBV5-5
J: TRBJ2-5
size: .
D: TRBD1
DNA: TGTGCCAGCAGCTTACAGGGGGAGACCCAGTACTTC
CDR3: CASSLQGETQYF

V: TRBV28
J: TRBJ1-1
size: once
D: .
DNA: TGTGCCAGCAGTCCCCTACAGGGAGGGATCACTGAAGCTTTCTTT
CDR3: CASSPLQGGITEAFF

V: TRBV20-1
J: TRBJ1-1
size: .
D: .
DNA: TGCAGCGCCTGGGGGGTTGAAGCTTTCTTT
CDR3: CSAWGVEAFF

V: TRBV5-1
J: TRBJ1-1
size: .
D: .
DNA: TGCGCCAGCAGCTTGGTAGGGGAGGGGACTGAAGCTTTCTTT
CDR3: CASSLVGEGTEAFF

V: TRBV5-4
J: TRBJ2-3
size: .
D: .
DNA: TGTGCCAGCAGCTTGCGGGTCTCCACAACTAGCACAGATACGCAGTATTTT
CDR3: CASSLRVSTTSTDTQYF

V: TRBV6-6
J: TRBJ1-2
size: few
D: TRBD1
DNA: TGTGCCAGCAGTCGCCAAGGAAAGACAGGGGGAATCTATGGCTACACCTTC
CDR3: CASSRQGKTGGIYGYTF

V: TRBV6-5
J: TRBJ2-5
size: large
D: .
DNA: TGTGCCAGCAGTTACTCGGGGGCGTCAGAGACCCAGTACTTC
CDR3: CASSYSGASETQYF

V: TRBV6-5
J: TRBJ2-3
size: .
D: TRBD2
DNA: TGTGCCAGCAGTCGACTAGCGGGGGCGACAGATACGCAGTATTTT
CDR3: CASSRLAGATDTQYF

V: TRBV2
J: TRBJ1-6
size: .
D: TRBD1
DNA: TGTGCCAGCAGTCTCGACAGGGTTGAGAATTCACCCCTCCACTTT
CDR3: CASSLDRVENSPLHF